One and the same sample provided the 24 T cell receptor beta chains below, sequenced in a study of radiation and T cells in renal cell carcinoma. Time point noted: blood 2 weeks post-SBRT. This sample's treatment: 15 Gy SBRT to primary tumor, nephrectomy 4 weeks later. Measured with immunoSEQ multiplex PCR; TCRdb has only the in-frame clones, and not every one. The repertoire consists of some 120,000 clones, with about 81% occurring once and the leading ten covering roughly 6%. Material: blood, obtained from a patient whose treatment included radiotherapy and nephrectomy. All receptors come from a man aged 50-59 years with renal cell carcinoma.

This clone was observed a handful of times. The chain employs TRBV4-1 and TRBJ1-2; the D gene is possibly TRBD1 (5 bases). V lost 1 base and J 5 bases, leaving 14 bases between the germline ends. The CDR3 covers 15 residues. The germline CDR1 and CDR2 sequences are MGHRA and YSYEKL. The CDR3 DNA reads as TGCGCCAGCAGCCAAGGAGTCGGCAGGGCGTATGGCTACACCTTC. It codes for CASSQGVGRAYGYTF.

The rearrangement joins TRBV10-3 to TRBJ2-3; 13 nucleotides agree with TRBD2. This CDR3 has 17 residues. V dropped 6 bases and J dropped 2; count of bases not matched to a gene: 8. The germline gives CDR1 ENHRY, CDR2 SYGVKD. CDR3 sequence (DNA): TGTGCCATCAGGGGACTAGCGGGGACGACTGTCACAGATACGCAGTATTTT. The encoded protein is CAIRGLAGTTVTDTQYF.

The J gene is TRBJ2-3, the V gene TRBV19; 15 bases agree with TRBD2. CDR1 and CDR2 from the germline V gene are LNHDA and SQIVND (reference sequence). J gave up 6 bases and V 6 bases, and 13 bases lay outside the gene matches. CDR3 length equals 18 residues. The CDR3 nucleotides read TGTGCCAGTAGCTTAGGGCCGGGACTAGCGGGAGGATGGGATACGCAGTATTTT. Protein product: CASSLGPGLAGGWDTQYF.

The V and J genes are TRBV10-3 and TRBJ2-5; D remains ambiguous. The V end was cut by 2 bases, the J end by 5 bases, with 9 bases between. The germline V gene encodes CDR1 ENHRY and CDR2 SYGVKD. This CDR3 has 13 amino acids. CDR3 sequence (DNA): TGTGCCATCAGTGAGGATGGTAGGGAGACCCAGTACTTC. It specifies CAISEDGRETQYF.

This chain links TRBV5-1 with TRBJ2-1, with D unresolved. The CDR3 loop spans 13 amino acids. V lost 4 bases to trimming and J lost 1 base, with 6 bases between them. CDR1 is SGHRS and CDR2 is YFSETQ in the germline V gene. The CDR3 reads CASSQESYNEQFF. CDR3 nucleotides: TGCGCCAGCAGCCAAGAGTCCTACAATGAGCAGTTCTTC.

The rearrangement uses TRBV13 and TRBJ1-2; the D is unclear. CDR3 length: 15 residues. Germline CDR1 reads PRHDT; CDR2 reads FYEKMQ (reference sequence). V was shortened by 0 bases and J by 2 bases, with 10 bases between the two germline ends. CDR3 DNA sequence: TGTGCCAGCAGCTTAGGGTTAACAGAGAACTATGGCTACACCTTC. It translates to CASSLGLTENYGYTF. Together with reference TRBV13 and TRBJ1-2, the CDR3 gives the full variable domain: AAGVIQSPRHLIKEKRETATLKCYPIPRHDTVYWYQQGPGQDPQFLISFYEKMQSDKGSIPDRFSAQQFSDYHSELNMSSLELGDSALYFCASSLGLTENYGYTFGSGTRLTVV.

This rearrangement joins TRBV7-9 to TRBJ1-1, with D perhaps matching TRBD1 (6 bases). Trimming took 2 bases from V and 0 from J, leaving 22 bases between them. Per the germline V gene, CDR1 is SEHNR and CDR2 is FQNEAQ (reference sequence). CDR3 size: 19 residues. CDR3 region: CASSLFQGPYRVLNTEAFF. The CDR3 nucleotides are TGTGCCAGCAGCTTATTCCAGGGCCCATACAGGGTTCTGAACACTGAAGCTTTCTTT.

V is TRBV5-1 and J is TRBJ2-5; no firm D call. The CDR3 spans 12 residues. Per the germline V gene, CDR1 is SGHRS and CDR2 is YFSETQ. The V end lost 4 bases, the J end lost 5 bases, and 9 bases lay between the germline ends. The CDR3 DNA is TGCGCCAGCAGCGAATCCTATGAGACCCAGTACTTC. This translates into CASSESYETQYF.

The rearrangement uses TRBV5-1 and TRBJ2-2, with 13 bases aligning to TRBD2. The length of the CDR3 is 18 residues. The germline V gene encodes CDR1 SGHRS and CDR2 YFSETQ. The J segment lost 6 bases and the V segment lost 0 bases, leaving 8 bases of the junction unmatched. The CDR3 here is CASSLEILAGGPAGELFF. CDR3 DNA sequence: TGCGCCAGCAGCTTGGAGATACTAGCGGGAGGGCCTGCCGGGGAGCTGTTTTTT.

This clone was picked up a small number of times. CDR3 nucleotides: TGCGCCAGCAGCCCAGCAGTAGGTGGCAGGAGGTACCCACCCCTCCACTTT. Encoded protein: CASSPAVGGRRYPPLHF. V usage is TRBV5-1 and J usage is TRBJ1-6, with D unclear. Germline lookup yields CDR1 SGHRS and CDR2 YFSETQ. The ends were cut back, 4 bases at V and 11 bases at J, with 25 bases in the middle. CDR3 size: 17 residues.

This clone was picked up a small number of times. The V gene is TRBV5-1, the J gene TRBJ2-3, with 7 positions matching TRBD1. The CDR3 extends over 16 amino acids. V lost 4 bases, J lost 5 bases, and 13 bases stayed unmatched. Germline V gene sequence: CDR1 SGHRS, CDR2 YFSETQ. This CDR3 is CASSNNGQVAGDTQYF. DNA of the CDR3: TGCGCCAGCAGCAACAACGGACAGGTCGCGGGAGATACGCAGTATTTT.

J is TRBJ1-2 and V is TRBV4-2; the D is unclear. The CDR3 consists of 17 residues. CDR1 is LGHNA and CDR2 is YNFKEQ in the germline V gene. The V end lost 0 bases, the J end lost 3 bases, and 17 bases lay between the germline ends. The CDR3 loop is CASSQDISLSGDYGYTF. The CDR3 region has the DNA TGTGCCAGCAGCCAAGACATCAGTCTCAGTGGCGACTATGGCTACACCTTC.

This clone was seen a single time. This chain links TRBV6-6 with TRBJ1-3; 7 bases fit TRBD1. J gave up 4 bases and V 2 bases, and 5 bases lay outside the gene matches. CDR3 length equals 15 residues. The germline V gene encodes CDR1 MNHNY and CDR2 SVGAGI (reference sequence). This CDR3 is CASSYPTGEGNTIYF. CDR3 sequence (DNA): TGTGCCAGCAGTTACCCAACAGGGGAAGGAAACACCATATATTTT.

The chain employs TRBV7-9 and TRBJ1-2, with D unclear. The V end lost 2 bases, the J end lost 2 bases, and 6 bases lay between the germline ends. CDR1 is SEHNR and CDR2 is FQNEAQ in the germline V gene (reference sequence). The CDR3 runs to 13 residues. The CDR3 DNA is TGTGCCAGCAGCTTACAGGAGAACTATGGCTACACCTTC. Protein: CASSLQENYGYTF.

This clone was seen only a few times. The chain couples TRBV4-2 to TRBJ2-7; 7 bases match TRBD2. The V gene's germline CDR1 is LGHNA and CDR2 YNFKEQ. V lost 1 base and J lost 3; bases outside the gene matches: 9. The CDR3 has 16 amino acids. The CDR3 spells CASSQVPGGRFYEQYF. CDR3 nucleotide sequence: TGTGCCAGCAGCCAAGTCCCGGGGGGACGGTTCTACGAGCAGTACTTC.

This sequence joins TRBV2 and TRBJ1-2, with 9 positions matching TRBD1. Germline V gene data show CDR1 as SNHLY and CDR2 as FYNNEI. The J segment lost 6 bases and the V segment lost 3 bases, leaving 5 bases of the junction unmatched. The CDR3 has 14 residues. The CDR3 DNA reads TGTGCCAGCAGTGAGGGACAGGGACGGAATGGCTACACCTTC. Residues: CASSEGQGRNGYTF.

The chain carries TRBV6-6 and TRBJ1-1, with D perhaps TRBD1 (5 bases). V was trimmed by 1 base and J by 0 bases, leaving 9 bases between them. The CDR3 runs 15 residues. From germline, CDR1 is MNHNY and CDR2 SVGAGI (reference sequence). The CDR3 sequence: CASSYLAGLNTEAFF. The CDR3 DNA reads as TGTGCCAGCAGTTACTTGGCAGGGTTGAACACTGAAGCTTTCTTT.

The chain links TRBV28 to TRBJ1-4, with 10 positions matching TRBD1. The CDR3 loop spans 15 amino acids. The V gene's germline CDR1 is MDHEN and CDR2 SYDVKM. With 1 base clipped from V and 7 bases from J, the junction kept 3 bases outside the gene matches. CDR3 region: CASSLLWDRGEKLFF. In DNA form, the CDR3 reads TGTGCCAGCAGTTTATTGTGGGACAGGGGTGAAAAACTGTTTTTT.

The chain uses TRBV30 and TRBJ1-2; no firm D call. Germline CDR1 GTSNPN, CDR2 SVGIG (reference sequence). The CDR3 is made up of 11 amino acids. Trimming shortened V by 4 bases and J by 8 bases, and 11 bases separated the two germline ends. In DNA, the CDR3 is TGTGCCTGGATGGACCGCGCCGGCTACACCTTC. Protein: CAWMDRAGYTF. Based on the CDR3 plus reference TRBV30 and TRBJ1-2, the full variable domain is SQTIHQWPATLVQPVGSPLSLECTVEGTSNPNLYWYRQAAGRGLQLLFYSVGIGQISSEVPQNLSASRPQDRQFILSSKKLLLSDSGFYLCAWMDRAGYTFGSGTRLTVV.

This clone was detected only once. The rearrangement joins TRBV29-1 to TRBJ1-2, with 9 nucleotides matching TRBD1. The CDR3 is 14 residues long. Germline CDR1 reads SQVTM; CDR2 reads ANQGSEA. After removal of 6 bases from V and 4 bases from J, the junction contained 9 bases not matched to a gene. As DNA, the CDR3 is TGCAGCGTAACCACAGGGGGCGCGGGCTATGGCTACACCTTC. Translated: CSVTTGGAGYGYTF.

The chain couples TRBV28 to TRBJ2-2; TRBD1 agrees at 9 bases. V was pared by 7 bases and J by 5 bases, with 5 bases of the junction left unmatched. The length of the CDR3 is 14 residues. Germline-derived CDR1 and CDR2 are MDHEN and SYDVKM. Written as DNA, the CDR3 is TGTGCCAGCACCGGGACAGGGCGGACCGGGGAGCTGTTTTTT. Translating gives CASTGTGRTGELFF.

This chain connects TRBV19 to TRBJ1-2; 7 bases agree with TRBD1. Germline loops: CDR1 LNHDA, CDR2 SQIVND (reference sequence). The CDR3 totals 14 residues. V shed 5 bases, J shed 3 bases, and the junction held 6 bases outside the gene matches. CDR3 bases: TGTGCCAGTAGTCTGACAGGGTTCGACTATGGCTACACCTTC. This sequence encodes CASSLTGFDYGYTF.

This chain joins TRBV27 and TRBJ1-1; tentative D call: TRBD1 (5 bases). The V gene lost 4 bases and the J gene lost 2 bases, with 8 bases spanning the gap. This CDR3 has 13 residues. Germline values: CDR1 MNHEY, CDR2 SMNVEV (reference sequence). The CDR3 is CASSWGRNTEAFF. The CDR3 nucleotides read TGTGCCAGCAGTTGGGGCCGTAACACTGAAGCTTTCTTT.

The rearrangement links TRBV10-3 to TRBJ1-4; 7 bases are a match to TRBD1. The germline gives CDR1 ENHRY, CDR2 SYGVKD. V lost 4 bases, J lost 4 bases, and 15 bases stayed unmatched. The CDR3 is 18 residues long. CDR3 coding DNA: TGTGCCATCAGTGTGGGTCGGGCAGGGGGACCTTATAATGAAAAACTGTTTTTT. This gives the protein CAISVGRAGGPYNEKLFF.